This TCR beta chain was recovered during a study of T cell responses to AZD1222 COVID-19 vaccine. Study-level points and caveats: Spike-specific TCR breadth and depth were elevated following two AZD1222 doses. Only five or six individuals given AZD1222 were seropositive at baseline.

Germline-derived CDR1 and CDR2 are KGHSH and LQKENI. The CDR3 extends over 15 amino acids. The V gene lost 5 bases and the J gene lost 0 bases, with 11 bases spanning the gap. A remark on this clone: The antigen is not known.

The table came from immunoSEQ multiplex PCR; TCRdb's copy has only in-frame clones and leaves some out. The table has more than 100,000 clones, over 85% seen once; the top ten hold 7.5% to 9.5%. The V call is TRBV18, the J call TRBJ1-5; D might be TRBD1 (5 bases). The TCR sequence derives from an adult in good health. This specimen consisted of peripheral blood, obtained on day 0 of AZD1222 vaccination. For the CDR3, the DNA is TGTGCCAGCTCAGCTGGGACGGTTAGCAATCAGCCCCAGCATTTT. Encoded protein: CASSAGTVSNQPQHF.